The T cell receptor beta chain under discussion was sequenced for a study of identical twins. Overall study results and limits: Within twin pairs, the out-of-frame alpha sequences they shared showed excess low generation probability. Abundant cord blood beta clonotypes carried fewer insertions; memory repertoires showed none.

From the 5' RACE reads, TCRdb called clonotypes with MiXCR, one entry per CDR3 protein. Of 700,000 or so distinct CDR3 sequences listed, around 8.3% were seen once; the top ten hold around 0.98%. V lost 0 bases, J lost 2 bases, and 14 bases stayed unmatched. There are 20 residues in the CDR3. Germline CDR1 and CDR2: SGHDN and FVKESK. This clonotype was seen only a few times. Antigen specificity is unknown. The same data also went into a second study, on yellow fever vaccine responses in identical twins.

The chain carries TRBV14 and TRBJ2-3; 10 nucleotides line up with TRBD2. The TCR originated in a woman between 18 and 29 years old in good health. The sequenced material came from PBMCs. As DNA, the CDR3 is TGTGCCAGCAGCCAAGATTGGTCTCCTAGCGGGAGTTCGAACACAGATACGCAGTATTTT. It codes for CASSQDWSPSGSSNTDTQYF.